Shown below are 23 T cell receptor beta chains from a single sample sequenced in a study of response to subunit inactivated influenza vaccine. TCRdb re-called the RT-PCR reads through MiXCR, storing one row per CDR3 protein. The sample has around 790,000 distinct CDR3 sequences; around 20% are singletons. The material was PBMCs from blood, obtained roughly 5 days after vaccination. Receptors were obtained from a man aged 45-65 years who received an inactivated influenza vaccine.

This clonotype was detected a few times. The chain couples TRBV11-2 to TRBJ2-1; 12 bases match TRBD2. The CDR3 extends over 17 amino acids. With V trimmed by 1 base and J by 8 bases, 9 bases remained unmatched. The germline gives CDR1 SGHAT, CDR2 FQNNGV. CDR3 in amino acids: CASSLVASSGGAHEQFF. In DNA, the CDR3 is TGTGCCAGCAGCTTAGTGGCGTCTAGCGGGGGGGCTCATGAGCAGTTCTTC.

The chain recombines TRBV15 with TRBJ2-1; TRBD2 matches at 9 bases. The CDR3 spans 17 residues. Per the germline V gene, CDR1 is LNHNV and CDR2 is YYDKDF (reference sequence). Germline trimming cut 3 bases from V and 0 bases from J; bases unmatched to any gene: 6. The CDR3 bases are TGTGCCACCAGCAGGAATAGCGGGGGCCGCTCCTACAATGAGCAGTTCTTC. Amino acid sequence: CATSRNSGGRSYNEQFF. Filled out from reference TRBV15 and TRBJ2-1, the complete variable domain reads DAMVIQNPRYQVTQFGKPVTLSCSQTLNHNVMYWYQQKSSQAPKLLFHYYDKDFNNEADTPDNFQSRRPNTSFCFLDIRSPGLGDTAMYLCATSRNSGGRSYNEQFFGPGTRLTVL.

V is TRBV7-3 and J is TRBJ2-1, with 12 bases matching TRBD2. CDR1 is SGHTA, CDR2 FQGTGA, per germline. V shed 4 bases, J shed 6 bases, and the junction held 4 bases outside the gene matches. The CDR3 runs 15 residues. Here the CDR3 reads CASSSTSGRFNEQFF. The DNA of the CDR3 is TGTGCCAGCAGCTCAACTAGCGGGAGGTTCAATGAGCAGTTCTTC.

This clonotype showed up just a few times. This chain connects TRBV20-1 to TRBJ2-7, with TRBD1 matching 8 bases. Germline CDR1 reads DFQATT; CDR2 reads SNEGSKA (reference sequence). This CDR3 is 14 amino acids long. The junction had 4 bases not matched to a gene; V was cut back by 3 bases and J by 0 bases. The CDR3 DNA reads TGCAGTGCTAGTAGGGGACAGGCCTCCTACGAGCAGTACTTC. Its protein is CSASRGQASYEQYF.

A few counts support this clonotype. The chain recombines TRBV10-2 with TRBJ2-7, with TRBD2 identical over 12 bases. There are 14 residues in the CDR3. With V trimmed by 5 bases and J by 5 bases, 4 bases remained unmatched. Germline V CDR1 and CDR2: WSHSY, SAAADI. CDR3 region: CASSLTSGSNEQYF. Here the CDR3 DNA reads TGCGCCAGCAGTCTGACTAGCGGGAGTAACGAGCAGTACTTC.

The chain employs TRBV20-1 and TRBJ2-4; D unresolved. Trimming took 0 bases from V and 0 from J, leaving 15 bases between them. Germline CDR1 and CDR2: DFQATT and SNEGSKA (reference sequence). The CDR3 contains 17 residues. The CDR3 is CSARDLLATLAKNIQYF. CDR3 sequence (DNA): TGCAGTGCTAGAGACCTACTCGCGACACTAGCCAAAAACATTCAGTACTTC.

The table lists this clonotype with a few counts. The CDR3 loop reads CASSTTSGEETQYF. The CDR3 DNA sequence: TGTGCCAGCAGCACGACTAGCGGGGAAGAGACCCAGTACTTC. The V gene is TRBV5-4, the J gene TRBJ2-5; 11 bases are a match to TRBD2. The V segment lost 4 bases and the J segment 3 bases; nucleotides outside the gene matches: 2. The CDR3 extends over 14 amino acids. CDR1 and CDR2 (germline): SGHNT, YYREEE (reference sequence). The full variable domain, in which reference TRBV5-4 and TRBJ2-5 provide the parts outside the CDR3, is ETGVTQSPTHLIKTRGQQVTLRCSSQSGHNTVSWYQQALGQGPQFIFQYYREEENGRGNFPPRFSGLQFPNYSSELNVNALELDDSALYLCASSTTSGEETQYFGPGTRLLVL.

The chain carries TRBV27 and TRBJ2-7, with unresolved D. Trimming left V 6 bases short and J 7 bases short, with 16 bases between. The CDR3 consists of 13 residues. CDR1 and CDR2 (germline): MNHEY, SMNVEV (reference sequence). CDR3 DNA sequence: TGTGCCAGCAGCCAACCCCTGCTGGGGGAGCAGTACTTC. Translating gives CASSQPLLGEQYF.

The chain couples TRBV4-1 to TRBJ1-2, with D tentatively TRBD1 (6 bases). Germline-derived CDR1 and CDR2 are MGHRA and YSYEKL. The CDR3 runs 16 residues. Trimming stripped 3 bases from V and 2 bases from J, with 16 bases between. The CDR3 nucleotides are TGCGCCAGCAGCCATGCCCCGGGACAACTAAACTATGGCTACACCTTC. It encodes CASSHAPGQLNYGYTF.

This clonotype has only a few counts. This chain uses TRBV5-6 with TRBJ2-5, with 8 nucleotides matching TRBD2. Trimming took 4 bases from V and 1 from J; bases not matched to a gene: 6. CDR3 length: 15 amino acids. Germline lookup yields CDR1 SGHDT and CDR2 YYEEEE. The DNA for the CDR3 is TGTGCCAGCAGCCCCATCGGGGGGGCCCAAGAGACCCAGTACTTC. It specifies CASSPIGGAQETQYF.

The chain recombines TRBV29-1 with TRBJ2-5; tentatively, D is TRBD1 (6 bases). The CDR3 runs to 13 residues. Germline assignment: CDR1 SQVTM and CDR2 ANQGSEA. Trimming took 7 bases from V and 3 from J, leaving 15 bases between them. CDR3 sequence: CSGDAAGEETQYF. DNA of the CDR3: TGCAGCGGTGACGCCGCAGGGGAAGAGACCCAGTACTTC.

This clonotype was seen a handful of times. The V call is TRBV7-2, the J call TRBJ2-5; unclear D gene. Germline V lookup: CDR1 SGHTA, CDR2 FQGNSA. V lost 4 bases, J lost 9 bases, and 15 bases lay in between. The CDR3 runs to 13 residues. The CDR3: CASSSGFSVAQYF. The DNA of the CDR3 is TGTGCCAGCAGCTCCGGGTTTTCCGTTGCCCAGTACTTC.

This chain links TRBV5-1 with TRBJ2-1; no clear D gene. The germline V gene has CDR1 SGHRS and CDR2 YFSETQ. V lost 6 bases and J 5 bases, leaving 12 bases between the germline ends. This CDR3 region has 13 residues. CDR3 protein: CASTMGDDNEQFF. The CDR3 DNA reads TGCGCCAGCACCATGGGCGACGACAATGAGCAGTTCTTC.

This clonotype came up a few times. This chain links TRBV27 with TRBJ1-2, with D maybe TRBD1 (6 bases). The CDR3 length is 12 residues. The germline V gene has CDR1 MNHEY and CDR2 SMNVEV (reference sequence). Trimming removed 7 bases at V and 8 bases at J, with 14 bases between. CDR3 coding DNA: TGTGCCAGCATGGGGGGGGCTGAGGGCTACACCTTC. This gives the protein CASMGGAEGYTF.

V gene TRBV19 combines with J gene TRBJ1-6, with D maybe TRBD1 (6 bases). The CDR3 spans 13 residues. V lost 5 bases, J lost 8 bases, and 10 bases lay in between. The germline V gene has CDR1 LNHDA and CDR2 SQIVND (reference sequence). CDR3 in amino acids: CASSSQGHSPLHF. The DNA for the CDR3 is TGTGCCAGTAGTTCCCAGGGGCATTCACCCCTCCACTTT.

There are a few counts of this clonotype. This chain uses TRBV10-3 with TRBJ2-7, with TRBD1 matching over 8 bases. V shed 6 bases, J shed 3 bases, and the junction held 7 bases outside the gene matches. Germline assignment: CDR1 ENHRY and CDR2 SYGVKD. This CDR3 is 14 amino acids long. DNA of the CDR3: TGTGCCATCAGCCTGGGACAGGAAATCTACGAGCAGTACTTC. This translates into CAISLGQEIYEQYF.

This clonotype was detected a few times. This chain connects TRBV5-6 to TRBJ1-1; D is possibly TRBD1 (5 bases). This CDR3 contains 15 residues. With 2 bases removed from V and 0 bases from J, the gap between germline ends came to 11 bases. Germline CDR1 reads SGHDT; CDR2 reads YYEEEE. CDR3 sequence: CASSFGQRVNTEAFF. CDR3 bases: TGTGCCAGCAGCTTCGGACAAAGAGTGAACACTGAAGCTTTCTTT.

This clonotype was recorded a few times. The chain joins TRBV7-3 to TRBJ1-1; no definite D call. Germline V gene lookup returns CDR1 SGHTA and CDR2 FQGTGA. The CDR3 covers 16 residues. The germline V and J ends were trimmed by 5 bases and 4 bases, with 20 bases remaining between them. The DNA for the CDR3 is TGTGCCAGCAGCGATGATAGGTGGGGAATGGGCACTGAAGCTTTCTTT. Protein: CASSDDRWGMGTEAFF.

This clonotype was picked up a small number of times. The V and J genes are TRBV15 and TRBJ1-1, with D possibly being TRBD1 (5 bases). The germline V and J ends were trimmed by 0 bases and 5 bases, with 10 bases remaining between them. The CDR3 covers 14 residues. CDR1 and CDR2 from the germline V gene are LNHNV and YYDKDF (reference sequence). In DNA, the CDR3 is TGTGCCACCAGCAGAGATGGGGGAGGGACTGAAGCTTTCTTT. This codes for CATSRDGGGTEAFF.

The table lists this clonotype with a few counts. This chain joins TRBV29-1 and TRBJ2-7; weak D call: TRBD2 (6 bases). Germline assignment: CDR1 SQVTM and CDR2 ANQGSEA. V was shortened by 6 bases and J by 4 bases, with 13 bases between the two germline ends. This CDR3 is 12 amino acids long. CDR3 loop: CSVETRGYEQYF. As DNA, the CDR3 is TGCAGCGTAGAAACACGGGGGTACGAGCAGTACTTC.

This clonotype was recorded at least ten times. V gene TRBV20-1 combines with J gene TRBJ2-7, with no clear D. With 3 bases removed from V and 5 bases from J, the gap between germline ends came to 11 bases. This CDR3 region has 12 residues. Germline CDR1 reads DFQATT; CDR2 reads SNEGSKA (reference sequence). The CDR3 sequence: CSASLDPNEQYF. The CDR3 DNA follows: TGCAGTGCTAGCCTCGACCCCAACGAGCAGTACTTC.

The chain links TRBV20-1 to TRBJ2-7, with no clear D. V shed 3 bases and J shed 1 base, with 10 bases lying between them. The CDR3 is made up of 13 amino acids. Looked up from germline, CDR1 is DFQATT and CDR2 is SNEGSKA (reference sequence). The CDR3 loop is CSASMVGSYEQYF. CDR3 nucleotides: TGCAGTGCTAGTATGGTGGGGTCCTACGAGCAGTACTTC.

Regarding this clonotype: The junction departs from the called germline gene at one end, perhaps through a read error. The chain is built from TRBV10-3 and TRBJ2-7; 7 bases agree with TRBD1. The CDR3 is 15 residues long. Germline lookup yields CDR1 ENHRY and CDR2 SYGVKD. The CDR3 DNA sequence: TGTTCCATCAGTAAGGACAGGACCGGATCCTACGAGCAGTACTTC. It specifies CSISKDRTGSYEQYF.